This T cell receptor (beta chain) stems from a study of T cells in Graves' hyperthyroidism and ophthalmopathy. Trimming removed 0 bases at V and 4 bases at J, with 12 bases between. This CDR3 is 15 amino acids long. Per the germline V gene, CDR1 is LGHNA and CDR2 is YNFKEQ. This clonotype was detected many times. Ophthalmopathy patients had moderate-to-severe active disease, CAS ≥3, NOSPECS ≥4, and disease duration under 3 months. Amplification of TCR beta CDR3 regions used RNA as the template. The TCR CDR3 was amplified in a first-round RT-PCR using the HTBI primer set. Via MiXCR, TCRdb re-called the multiplex PCR reads, giving one row per CDR3 protein. The table includes 220,000 or so distinct CDR3 sequences, about a sixth detected once.

The chain recombines TRBV4-2 with TRBJ1-2, with D uncertain. Sequenced sample: blood. The sequence came from a woman aged 18-30 years with Graves' ophthalmopathy. CDR3 loop: CASSQERLGSYGYTF. CDR3 nucleotides: TGTGCCAGCAGCCAAGAAAGGTTGGGTAGCTATGGCTACACCTTC.